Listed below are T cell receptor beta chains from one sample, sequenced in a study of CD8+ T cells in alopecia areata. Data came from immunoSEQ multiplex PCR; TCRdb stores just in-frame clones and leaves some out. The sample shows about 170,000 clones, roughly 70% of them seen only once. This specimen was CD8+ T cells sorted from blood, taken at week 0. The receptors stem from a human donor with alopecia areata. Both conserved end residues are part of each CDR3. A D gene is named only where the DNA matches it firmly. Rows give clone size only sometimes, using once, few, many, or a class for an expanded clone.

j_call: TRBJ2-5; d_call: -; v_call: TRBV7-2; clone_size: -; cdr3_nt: TGTGCCAGCAGCAAAGGGGTGACCCAGTACTTC; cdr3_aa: CASSKGVTQYF
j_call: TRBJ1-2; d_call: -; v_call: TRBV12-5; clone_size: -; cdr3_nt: TGTGCTAGTGGTTCGGACCGGAACTATGGCTACACCTTC; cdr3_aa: CASGSDRNYGYTF
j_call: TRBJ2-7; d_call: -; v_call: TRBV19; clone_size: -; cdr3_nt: TGTGCCAGTAGTATAAATGTGGGAGGGGGCCACGAGCAGTACTTC; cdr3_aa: CASSINVGGGHEQYF
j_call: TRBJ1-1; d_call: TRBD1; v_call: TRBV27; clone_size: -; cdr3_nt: TGTGCCAGCAGTCCGGGACAGATCAACACTGAAGCTTTCTTT; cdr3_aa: CASSPGQINTEAFF
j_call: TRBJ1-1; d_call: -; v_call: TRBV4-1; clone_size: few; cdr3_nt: TGCGCCAGCAGCCACCGGGACACGAACACTGAAGCTTTCTTT; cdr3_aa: CASSHRDTNTEAFF
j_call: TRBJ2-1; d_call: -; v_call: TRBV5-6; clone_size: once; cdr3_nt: TGTGCCAGCAGCTTCACGACAGGAGGAGGACCTGAGCAGTTCTTC; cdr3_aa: CASSFTTGGGPEQFF
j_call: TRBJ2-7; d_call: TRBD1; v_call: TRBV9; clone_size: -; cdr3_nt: TGTGCCAGCAGCCCGAGGACAGGATCCTCCTACGAGCAGTACTTC; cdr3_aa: CASSPRTGSSYEQYF
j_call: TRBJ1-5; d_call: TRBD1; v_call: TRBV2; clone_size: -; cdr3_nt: TGTGCCAGCAGCCGGACAGGGGTGTACAATCAGCCCCAGCATTTT; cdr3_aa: CASSRTGVYNQPQHF
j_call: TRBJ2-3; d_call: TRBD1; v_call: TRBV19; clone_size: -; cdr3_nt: TGTGCCAGTAGTTCGACAGGGGGGGATACGCAGTATTTT; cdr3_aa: CASSSTGGDTQYF
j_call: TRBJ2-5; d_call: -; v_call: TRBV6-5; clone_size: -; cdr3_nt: TGTGCCAGCAGAGAAAGCGAGACCCAGTACTTC; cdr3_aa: CASRESETQYF
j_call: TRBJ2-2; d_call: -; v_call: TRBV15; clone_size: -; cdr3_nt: TGTGCCACCAGCAGAGACAGGGGGAACACCGGGGAGCTGTTTTTT; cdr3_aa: CATSRDRGNTGELFF
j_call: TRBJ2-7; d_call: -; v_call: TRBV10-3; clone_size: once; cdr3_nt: TGTGCCATCAGTGTCGTTCCCTACGAGCAGTACTTC; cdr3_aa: CAISVVPYEQYF
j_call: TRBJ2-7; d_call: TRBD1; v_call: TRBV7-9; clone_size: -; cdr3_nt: TGTGCCAGCAGCCAACACAGGGGGCCCCGCTACGAGCAGTACTTC; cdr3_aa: CASSQHRGPRYEQYF